The 27 T cell receptor beta chains reported below all come from one sample, sequenced in a study of blood T cells in healthy people across ages. A second PCR, run for roughly 7 to 12 cycles, used a sample-barcoded 5' primer plus a J-beta primer mix. TCRdb independently ran MiXCR on the 5' RACE reads; one entry per CDR3 protein. The sample comprises about 640,000 distinct CDR3 sequences, 45% to 65% of which are singletons, and 35% to 40% rests with the top ten. Sample: blood. Receptors originate from a man between 60 and 75 years old in good health.

V is TRBV6-2 or TRBV6-3 and J is TRBJ1-1; D not resolved. Germline V gene data show CDR1 as MNHEY and CDR2 as SVGEGT. The V and J ends lost 3 bases and 6 bases respectively, with 14 bases between them. The CDR3 has 14 residues. The CDR3 nucleotides are TGTGCCAGCAGTTATATTGTGAACTCCCCTGAAGCTTTCTTT. Protein product: CASSYIVNSPEAFF.

The CDR3 sequence is CAWSLWGGGINTDTQYF. Written as DNA, the CDR3 is TGTGCCTGGAGTCTCTGGGGGGGTGGGATAAACACAGATACGCAGTATTTT. J is TRBJ2-3 and V is TRBV30, with 7 bases matching TRBD2. Losses at the gene ends were 2 bases for V and 2 bases for J; bases not matched to a gene: 13. CDR3 length equals 17 residues. The germline V gene has CDR1 GTSNPN and CDR2 SVGIG (reference sequence).

The gene calls are TRBV12-3 or TRBV12-4 and TRBJ2-3; TRBD2 aligns across 8 bases. J gave up 2 bases and V 2 bases, and 12 bases lay outside the gene matches. The CDR3 covers 18 residues. CDR3 in DNA: TGTGCCAGCAGTTTACAGCCCGGGGGCGGGGGGTCCACAGATACGCAGTATTTT. Its translation is CASSLQPGGGGSTDTQYF.

This clonotype was picked up one time. The V gene is TRBV7-9, the J gene TRBJ2-4; a weak D match, TRBD2 (6 bases). CDR3 length: 16 amino acids. V was trimmed by 5 bases and J by 0 bases, leaving 14 bases between them. Germline assignment: CDR1 SEHNR and CDR2 FQNEAQ (reference sequence). The CDR3 DNA is TGTGCCAGCAGCCCATGGGCGGGGCTAGCCAAAAACATTCAGTACTTC. Translation gives CASSPWAGLAKNIQYF.

The chain has TRBV3-1 and TRBJ1-5; a possible D gene is TRBD1 (5 bases). This CDR3 is 16 amino acids long. The germline gives CDR1 LGHDT, CDR2 YNNKEL (reference sequence). The V and J ends lost 0 bases and 2 bases respectively, with 11 bases between them. The CDR3 coding sequence is TGTGCCAGCAGCCAAGACCGGGGCAGGGGCAATCAGCCCCAGCATTTT. It codes for CASSQDRGRGNQPQHF.

The J gene is TRBJ2-5, the V gene TRBV4-2; 8 nucleotides match TRBD2. The J call may be in error: the DNA end matches TRBJ2-7 better. The germline V gene encodes CDR1 LGHNA and CDR2 YNFKEQ. The CDR3 has 18 residues. Written as DNA, the CDR3 is TGTGCCAGCAGCCAAGGTCCCCCGGGGCGGGGGGTACCTAACGAGCAGTACTTC. Its protein is CASSQGPPGRGVPNEQYF.

The chain recombines TRBV7-2 with TRBJ2-1, with TRBD2 matching over 15 bases. The trim removed 2 bases at V and 7 bases at J, leaving 9 bases unmatched. The CDR3 length is 18 residues. In germline, CDR1 is SGHTA, CDR2 FQGNSA. In DNA, the CDR3 is TGTGCCAGCAGCTTAAGGGCTGGACTAGCGGGGGGGAGGAATGAGCAGTTCTTC. It yields the protein CASSLRAGLAGGRNEQFF.

This clonotype was seen ten or more times. A read error is possible here, since a much larger clone lies one base away. This chain joins TRBV9 and TRBJ1-2; D perhaps matches TRBD1 (6 bases). The CDR3 is 13 amino acids. V dropped 3 bases and J dropped 6 bases, with 12 bases sitting between them. Germline V gives CDR1 SGDLS, CDR2 YYNGEE. The CDR3 here is CASSGEGEDGYTF. The CDR3, as DNA: TGTGCCAGCAGCGGAGAGGGGGAAGATGGCTACACCTTC.

This clonotype was counted a single time. The chain links TRBV10-3 to TRBJ2-7, with 7 nucleotides matching TRBD1. The end of the DNA is better explained by TRBJ2-5, so the J call may be wrong. The CDR3 runs to 14 residues. CDR1 is ENHRY, CDR2 SYGVKD, per germline. CDR3 sequence (DNA): TGTGCCATCAGTGGAACAGGGGTTGGGGAGACCCAGTACTTC. Amino acid sequence: CAISGTGVGETQYF.

To note about this clonotype: At one of its ends the junction is not consistent with the germline gene, which may arise from a read error. The chain combines TRBV29-1 with TRBJ2-5; D unclear. CDR1 and CDR2 from the germline V gene are SQVTM and ANQGSEA. The CDR3 contains 13 residues. The CDR3: CSVARRIQEIQYF. DNA for the CDR3: TGCAGCGTCGCGCGACGGATTCAAGAGATCCAGTACTTC.

This clonotype was counted only a few times. The CDR3 here is CSAPGLAGDSYNEQYF. The CDR3 nucleotides read TGCAGTGCCCCGGGACTAGCGGGGGACTCCTACAATGAGCAGTACTTC. V usage is TRBV20-1 and J usage is TRBJ2-1, with TRBD2 matching 14 bases. The better agreement between TRBJ2-7 and the DNA end casts doubt on the J call. This CDR3 has 16 amino acids. Germline V gives CDR1 DFQATT, CDR2 SNEGSKA (reference sequence).

The chain links TRBV29-1 to TRBJ2-3; 7 positions match TRBD1. Per the germline V gene, CDR1 is SQVTM and CDR2 is ANQGSEA. V lost 7 bases, J lost 4 bases, and 2 bases stayed unmatched. The CDR3 length is 11 residues. The CDR3 nucleotides read TGCAGCGCACAGGGGCCAGATACGCAGTATTTT. Its translation is CSAQGPDTQYF.

The chain combines TRBV10-3 with TRBJ2-7, with a possible D match to TRBD2 (7 bases). The CDR3 covers 15 residues. Germline assignment: CDR1 ENHRY and CDR2 SYGVKD. Trimming removed 4 bases at V and 0 bases at J, with 13 bases between. The CDR3 here is CAISAGGGSSYEQYF. DNA for the CDR3: TGTGCCATCAGTGCTGGGGGCGGGAGCTCCTACGAGCAGTACTTC.

In nucleotides, the CDR3 is TGTGCCAGCTCACAGGGACAGGGCACTAACATTCAGTACTTC. Translated, it gives CASSQGQGTNIQYF. V usage is TRBV18 and J usage is TRBJ2-4; 9 bases map to TRBD1. CDR1 and CDR2 (germline): KGHSH, LQKENI. Trimming removed 4 bases from V and 7 bases from J; junction bases left unmatched: 5. The CDR3 contains 14 residues. The entire variable domain, with the rest obtained from reference TRBV18 and TRBJ2-4, is as follows: NAGVMQNPRHLVRRRGQEARLRCSPMKGHSHVYWYRQLPEEGLKFMVYLQKENIIDESGMPKERFSAEFPKEGPSILRIQQVVRGDSAAYFCASSQGQGTNIQYFGAGTRLSVL.

This clonotype showed up just a few times. A much larger clonotype is one base distant, so this may be a read error. V and J are TRBV6-6 and TRBJ1-2, with D perhaps matching TRBD1 (5 bases). Germline V gene sequence: CDR1 MNHNY, CDR2 SVGAGI (reference sequence). The V gene lost 0 bases and the J gene lost 0 bases, with 5 bases spanning the gap. The CDR3 sequence is 14 residues long. The CDR3 sequence: CASSYSGANYGYTF. The CDR3 nucleotides are TGTGCCAGCAGTTACTCGGGGGCTAACTATGGCTACACCTTC.

This chain links TRBV28 with TRBJ2-5, with D possibly matching TRBD2 (5 bases). The CDR3 spans 13 residues. Germline CDR1 and CDR2: MDHEN and SYDVKM. The germline V and J ends were trimmed by 5 bases and 2 bases, with 9 bases remaining between them. The CDR3 DNA reads as TGTGCCAGCAGTGCGGACTTTCAAGAGACCCAGTACTTC. Its protein product is CASSADFQETQYF.

The V gene is TRBV18, the J gene TRBJ2-7; 10 bases align to TRBD1. This CDR3 has 13 residues. The germline V gene encodes CDR1 KGHSH and CDR2 LQKENI. Trimming at V came to 3 bases and at J to 5 bases, leaving 1 base not matched to a gene. CDR3 bases: TGTGCCAGCTCACCGGGGACAGGGGACGAGCAGTACTTC. Its translation: CASSPGTGDEQYF.

This clonotype has a handful of counts. V usage is TRBV7-2 and J usage is TRBJ2-1; 7 bases align to TRBD1. The CDR3 runs to 14 residues. The germline CDR1 and CDR2 sequences are SGHTA and FQGNSA. The V and J ends lost 10 bases and 7 bases, in that order; junction bases with no gene match: 13. In nucleotides, the CDR3 is TGTGCCACCGGAGATGGCAGGGGGTATAATGAGCAGTTCTTC. Translation: CATGDGRGYNEQFF.

This clonotype was recorded only once. This chain connects TRBV5-1 to TRBJ2-1; TRBD2 matches 8 bases. V was pared by 2 bases and J by 7 bases, with 8 bases of the junction left unmatched. This CDR3 has 15 residues. Germline V gives CDR1 SGHRS, CDR2 YFSETQ. In DNA, the CDR3 is TGCGCCAGCAGCTTCCTAGCGGGCCCTGGAAATGAGCAGTTCTTC. This encodes CASSFLAGPGNEQFF.

This chain uses TRBV10-1 with TRBJ2-3; 8 nucleotides match TRBD2. This CDR3 spans 13 amino acids. The J segment lost 7 bases and the V segment lost 8 bases, leaving 8 bases of the junction unmatched. Germline-derived CDR1 and CDR2 are WNHNN and SYGVQD (reference sequence). This chain's CDR3 is CASSPSGGHTQYF. The CDR3 DNA is TGCGCCAGCTCCCCCAGCGGGGGCCATACGCAGTATTTT.

This chain connects TRBV3-1 to TRBJ2-7, with D unclear. This CDR3 has 14 residues. The V gene's germline CDR1 is LGHDT and CDR2 YNNKEL (reference sequence). V was pared by 1 base and J by 0 bases, with 7 bases between. CDR3 in amino acids: CASSQVGSSYEQYF. CDR3 bases: TGTGCCAGCAGCCAAGTTGGCAGCTCCTACGAGCAGTACTTC.

CDR3 DNA sequence: TGTGCCAGCAGCCCCTACGGGGGGGCCCGTGAGACCCAGTACTTC. Amino acid sequence: CASSPYGGARETQYF. The chain employs TRBV3-1 and TRBJ2-5; TRBD2 agrees at 8 bases. Germline CDR1 reads LGHDT; CDR2 reads YNNKEL (reference sequence). The CDR3 totals 15 residues. V dropped 4 bases and J dropped 5; count of bases not matched to a gene: 9.

This clonotype turned up a few times. This rearrangement joins TRBV3-1 to TRBJ2-7, with D perhaps TRBD1 (5 bases). Matching the DNA end better, TRBJ2-5 makes the J call doubtful. The CDR3 runs to 16 residues. CDR1 is LGHDT and CDR2 is YNNKEL in the germline V gene (reference sequence). This CDR3 is CASSQGTPGRGETQYF. DNA for the CDR3: TGTGCCAGCAGCCAAGGGACACCCGGTAGGGGTGAGACCCAGTACTTC.

Note on this clonotype: Germline and junction disagree at one end, which may indicate a read error. This chain uses TRBV6-5 with TRBJ1-4, with a weak D call TRBD1 (6 bases). CDR1 and CDR2 (germline): MNHEY, SVGAGI. This CDR3 is built from 15 residues. CDR3: CAGSYLQGTNEKLFF. DNA of the CDR3: TGTGCCGGCAGTTACTTACAGGGAACTAATGAAAAACTGTTTTTT.

The rearrangement uses TRBV20-1 and TRBJ2-3; TRBD1 matches at 10 bases. This CDR3 contains 16 residues. Germline CDR1 DFQATT, CDR2 SNEGSKA (reference sequence). The V and J ends lost 5 bases and 0 bases, in that order; junction bases with no gene match: 8. DNA for the CDR3: TGCAGTGCTCCCTCGGCGACAGGGGGCAGCACAGATACGCAGTATTTT. Its protein product is CSAPSATGGSTDTQYF.

The V call is TRBV3-1, the J call TRBJ1-2, with D tentatively TRBD1 (5 bases). Trimming took off 4 bases at V and 2 bases at J, with 11 bases between the two ends. The germline V gene encodes CDR1 LGHDT and CDR2 YNNKEL (reference sequence). The CDR3 spans 14 residues. CDR3 in amino acids: CASSPGWDNYGYTF. As DNA, the CDR3 is TGTGCCAGCAGCCCCGGCTGGGACAACTATGGCTACACCTTC. Using reference TRBV3-1 and TRBJ1-2 for the parts outside the CDR3, the full variable domain is DTAVSQTPKYLVTQMGNDKSIKCEQNLGHDTMYWYKQDSKKFLKIMFSYNNKELIINETVPNRFSPKSPDKAHLNLHINSLELGDSAVYFCASSPGWDNYGYTFGSGTRLTVV.

This chain uses TRBV6-2 or TRBV6-3 with TRBJ2-7, with a tentative D call TRBD1 (6 bases). The germline V and J ends were trimmed by 10 bases and 2 bases, with 15 bases remaining between them. Germline CDR1 MNHEY, CDR2 SVGEGT. This CDR3 region has 13 residues. In nucleotides, the CDR3 is TGTGCCACCGGTCAGGGGATCACCTACGAGCAGTACTTC. Protein product: CATGQGITYEQYF.